These 7 T cell receptor beta chains originate from one sample sequenced in a study of cytomegalovirus exposure and HLA in healthy donors. In the PCR, 60 Vbeta and 13 Jbeta primers were used. Only in-frame clones appear in the TCRdb table, and some are missing; sequencing was by immunoSEQ multiplex PCR. The data hold fewer than 180,000 clones, with around 75% observed a single time. Sequencing was carried out using PBMCs. The receptors originated from a human donor in good health.

This clone was picked up a small number of times. CDR3 in amino acids: CASSWSLAGGRDEQFF. CDR3 nucleotides: TGCGCCAGCAGCTGGTCCCTAGCGGGGGGGCGGGATGAGCAGTTCTTC. V is TRBV5-1 and J is TRBJ2-1, with 12 bases identical to TRBD2. The CDR3 sequence is 16 residues long. Germline lookup yields CDR1 SGHRS and CDR2 YFSETQ. Trimming removed 3 bases from V and 8 bases from J; junction bases left unmatched: 9.

This clone was counted only a few times. The CDR3 DNA sequence: TGCGCCAGCAGCCTCCTTAGCGGGGGGTTCGACAATGAGCAGTTCTTC. Its protein product is CASSLLSGGFDNEQFF. This chain uses TRBV5-1 with TRBJ2-1, with TRBD2 identical over 10 bases. Germline V gene data show CDR1 as SGHRS and CDR2 as YFSETQ. V trimming: 4 bases; J trimming: 5 bases; junction bases outside the gene matches: 9. The CDR3 extends over 16 amino acids.

This sequence joins TRBV15 and TRBJ1-1; D gene unclear. Germline values: CDR1 LNHNV, CDR2 YYDKDF (reference sequence). The V gene lost 1 base and the J gene lost 3 bases, with 12 bases spanning the gap. CDR3 size: 15 residues. CDR3 nucleotides: TGTGCCACCAGCAGAGGTCGCAGCCGGGACACTGAAGCTTTCTTT. Amino acid sequence: CATSRGRSRDTEAFF.

CDR3 nucleotides: TGTGCCAGCAGGTGGGGTCAAGGGGAACTCGAAGCTTTCTTT. Translation: CASRWGQGELEAFF. The chain combines TRBV6-6 with TRBJ1-1, with D possibly TRBD1 on 5 matching bases. Germline CDR1 is MNHNY and CDR2 is SVGAGI (reference sequence). The CDR3 loop spans 14 amino acids. Trimming pared 6 bases from V and 8 bases from J, leaving 19 bases between.

CDR3 in amino acids: CASSRGGSITNEKLFF. The CDR3 nucleotides read TGTGCCAGCAGTCGGGGGGGGAGTATCACTAATGAAAAACTGTTTTTT. V usage is TRBV9 and J usage is TRBJ1-4; a weak D match, TRBD1 (5 bases). Germline CDR1 is SGDLS and CDR2 is YYNGEE. CDR3 length: 16 amino acids. The germline V and J ends were trimmed by 5 bases and 2 bases, with 16 bases remaining between them.

The rearrangement uses TRBV15 and TRBJ2-3, with D possibly matching TRBD1 (6 bases). Germline CDR1 and CDR2: LNHNV and YYDKDF (reference sequence). The CDR3 has 20 residues. V lost 5 bases, J lost 7 bases, and 34 bases lay in between. This CDR3 is CATSRNQWTDQGITRNTQYF. For the CDR3, the DNA is TGTGCCACCAGCCGAAATCAGTGGACAGACCAAGGCATAACACGAAATACGCAGTATTTT.

The V and J genes are TRBV18 and TRBJ1-5, with 8 bases fitting TRBD1. J gave up 0 bases and V 3 bases, and 7 bases lay outside the gene matches. The CDR3 spans 17 residues. Germline V gene lookup returns CDR1 KGHSH and CDR2 LQKENI. In DNA form, the CDR3 reads TGTGCCAGCTCACCCGGACAGGGCTTGGATAGCAATCAGCCCCAGCATTTT. This encodes CASSPGQGLDSNQPQHF.